The clone carrying this TCR beta chain appeared once. Its specificity is unknown. Those donating, healthy Caucasian individuals from Russia, were aged roughly 6 to 90. The CDR3 sequence is 15 residues long. Trimming stripped 0 bases from V and 1 base from J, with 9 bases between. Germline CDR1 LGHDT, CDR2 YNNKEL (reference sequence). The data were taken from a study of blood T cells in healthy people across ages. General study findings and limits: TCR beta diversity per million T cells fell roughly linearly with age. Estimates of diversity drawn from one million T cells were considered underestimates.

The use of a sample-barcoded 5' primer and a J-beta primer mix characterized a second PCR of about 7 to 12 cycles. The authors tagged each cDNA molecule using a template-switch adaptor with 12 random nucleotides. MiXCR was run by TCRdb on the 5' RACE reads, yielding one entry per CDR3 protein. The sample lists 550,000 to 750,000 distinct CDR3 sequences; under 25% were seen once. Sequencing was carried out using blood. This clonotype was sampled from a man in his 70s in good health. The chain is built from TRBV3-1 and TRBJ1-1, with D hard to call. This chain's CDR3 is CASSQDFGRNTEAFF. As DNA, the CDR3 is TGTGCCAGCAGCCAAGATTTTGGCAGGAACACTGAAGCTTTCTTT.